This entry lists 24 T cell receptor beta chains sequenced from one sample in a study of T cells in Graves' hyperthyroidism and ophthalmopathy. TCR beta CDR3 sequences were amplified from RNA transcripts. First-round RT-PCR of the TCR CDR3 relied on the HTBI primer set. TCRdb itself ran the multiplex PCR reads through MiXCR, one entry per CDR3 protein. The sample holds approximately 400,000 distinct CDR3 sequences, 15% to 19% seen once. The specimen was blood. The receptors were gathered from a woman between 18 and 29 years old with Graves' hyperthyroidism.

This clonotype came up many times. This chain uses TRBV6-2 or TRBV6-3 with TRBJ2-3; D possibly corresponds to TRBD2 (6 bases). The CDR3 consists of 14 residues. The V end was cut by 4 bases, the J end by 2 bases, with 10 bases between. CDR1 MNHEY and CDR2 SVGEGT come from the germline V gene. The CDR3 DNA sequence: TGTGCCAGCAGTTCGTGGGGGGACACAGATACGCAGTATTTT. It translates to CASSSWGDTDTQYF.

This clonotype occurred a few times. This rearrangement joins TRBV10-3 to TRBJ1-2; 7 bases line up with TRBD1. V was clipped by 6 bases and J by 4 bases; unmatched bases: 8. The CDR3 is 14 residues long. Germline V gene sequence: CDR1 ENHRY, CDR2 SYGVKD. The CDR3 DNA is TGTGCCATCAGGGAAACAGGGGCTCCCTATGGCTACACCTTC. Translation: CAIRETGAPYGYTF.

The table lists this clonotype with many counts. J is TRBJ1-1 and V is TRBV20-1; 8 nucleotides agree with TRBD1. The CDR3 covers 14 residues. Losses at the gene ends were 1 base for V and 3 bases for J; bases not matched to a gene: 4. CDR1 is DFQATT, CDR2 SNEGSKA, per germline (reference sequence). The CDR3 DNA reads as TGCAGTGCTAGAGGGACAGGGAGGGACACTGAAGCTTTCTTT. This encodes CSARGTGRDTEAFF.

This clonotype has more than one count but fewer than ten. The chain uses TRBV20-1 and TRBJ1-2, with TRBD1 identical over 7 bases. The CDR3 is 10 amino acids. V lost 6 bases, J lost 8 bases, and 3 bases stayed unmatched. Germline CDR1 reads DFQATT; CDR2 reads SNEGSKA (reference sequence). DNA for the CDR3: TGCAGTGCAAACAGGGGCGGCTACACCTTC. Its translation is CSANRGGYTF.

A single count supports this clonotype. The chain links TRBV28 to TRBJ1-6; 12 nucleotides line up with TRBD1. With 3 bases clipped from V and 7 bases from J, the junction kept 7 bases outside the gene matches. CDR1 and CDR2 from the germline V gene are MDHEN and SYDVKM. The CDR3 spans 17 residues. The CDR3 nucleotides read TGTGCCAGCAGTTTGGCCGGGACAGGGGGCGCGAATTCACCCCTCCACTTT. This sequence encodes CASSLAGTGGANSPLHF. The full variable domain, completed using reference TRBV28 and TRBJ1-6, is DVKVTQSSRYLVKRTGEKVFLECVQDMDHENMFWYRQDPGLGLRLIYFSYDVKMKEKGDIPEGYSVSREKKERFSLILESASTNQTSMYLCASSLAGTGGANSPLHFGNGTRLTVT.

This clonotype has just a few counts. The V and J genes are TRBV20-1 and TRBJ1-6; D may be TRBD1 (6 bases). The germline V gene has CDR1 DFQATT and CDR2 SNEGSKA (reference sequence). V lost 2 bases, J lost 4 bases, and 24 bases lay in between. This CDR3 comprises 19 residues. In DNA, the CDR3 is TGCAGTGCTAGACAACTCCCGACAGGTCTGGGAACGTATAATTCACCCCTCCACTTT. Its translation is CSARQLPTGLGTYNSPLHF.

This clonotype was detected ten times or more. The CDR3 coding sequence is TGTGCCAGCAGCCAGGGTGACAGGGTTCTTGGCTACACCTTC. It translates to CASSQGDRVLGYTF. V and J are TRBV3-1 and TRBJ1-2; 7 nucleotides match TRBD1. Germline V gives CDR1 LGHDT, CDR2 YNNKEL (reference sequence). Germline trimming cut 3 bases from V and 7 bases from J; bases unmatched to any gene: 8. The CDR3 loop spans 14 amino acids.

This clonotype was recorded at least ten times. This rearrangement joins TRBV9 to TRBJ2-2, with 8 bases that match TRBD2. Trimming at V came to 0 bases and at J to 1 base, leaving 5 bases not matched to a gene. Per germline, CDR1 SGDLS and CDR2 YYNGEE. The CDR3 runs to 17 residues. CDR3 sequence (DNA): TGTGCCAGCAGCGTAGGTACCCTAGCGGGGAACACCGGGGAGCTGTTTTTT. Residues: CASSVGTLAGNTGELFF.

A word on this clonotype: This may stem from a read error, because a much larger clone lies one nucleotide away. The chain combines TRBV14 with TRBJ1-5; D is unresolved. The CDR3 runs 12 residues. The V end lost 0 bases, the J end lost 7 bases, and 4 bases lay between the germline ends. Germline V gene sequence: CDR1 SGHDN, CDR2 FVKESK. CDR3 sequence reads: CASSQDQQPQHF. The CDR3 bases are TGTGCCAGCAGCCAAGATCAACAGCCCCAGCATTTT.

A few counts support this clonotype. The chain has TRBV7-9 and TRBJ1-1; unclear D gene. The germline V gene encodes CDR1 SEHNR and CDR2 FQNEAQ (reference sequence). Trimming removed 9 bases from V and 4 bases from J, with 6 bases in between. This CDR3 has 10 amino acids. The CDR3 nucleotides are TGTGCCAGTAGGCCCACTGAAGCTTTCTTT. It yields the protein CASRPTEAFF. The full variable domain, its missing parts supplied by reference TRBV7-9 and TRBJ1-1, is DTGVSQNPRHKITKRGQNVTFRCDPISEHNRLYWYRQTLGQGPEFLTYFQNEAQLEKSRLLSDRFSAERPKGSFSTLEIQRTEQGDSAMYLCASRPTEAFFGQGTRLTVV.

The V and J genes are TRBV29-1 and TRBJ2-2; unclear D gene. This CDR3 has 13 residues. V gave up 4 bases and J gave up 4 bases, with 10 bases separating them. CDR1 and CDR2 (germline): SQVTM, ANQGSEA. The DNA of the CDR3 is TGCAGCGTTGCCTTATTTTTCACCGGGGAGCTGTTTTTT. Its protein product is CSVALFFTGELFF.

The V and J genes are TRBV25-1 and TRBJ1-1; D is possibly TRBD1 (6 bases). V lost 3 bases to trimming and J lost 11 bases, with 16 bases between them. The CDR3 spans 13 residues. Germline CDR1 and CDR2: MGHDK and SYGVNS. The CDR3 loop is CASSDGTGLSAFF. CDR3 nucleotides: TGTGCCAGCAGTGATGGCACAGGGTTAAGCGCTTTCTTT.

About this clonotype: Possible read error: a much larger clone is one base away. V is TRBV5-1 and J is TRBJ2-7, with D perhaps matching TRBD1 (6 bases). This CDR3 has 12 residues. Germline CDR1 SGHRS, CDR2 YFSETQ. V was cut by 5 bases and J by 9 bases, with 15 bases left in between. CDR3 amino acids: CASRLDSSGQYF. The DNA of the CDR3 is TGCGCCAGCAGGCTGGACAGCAGCGGGCAGTACTTC.

In this sample, this clonotype turned up a few times. The V gene is TRBV4-1, the J gene TRBJ1-1, with D unclear. Trimming removed 0 bases at V and 3 bases at J, with 5 bases between. CDR1 is MGHRA and CDR2 is YSYEKL in the germline V gene. This CDR3 is built from 13 residues. This CDR3 reads CASSQEGYTEAFF. The CDR3 region has the DNA TGCGCCAGCAGCCAAGAAGGGTACACTGAAGCTTTCTTT.

This clonotype occurred a few times. The chain carries TRBV6-6 and TRBJ1-4, with D perhaps TRBD1 (5 bases). The CDR3 length is 16 residues. Germline lookup yields CDR1 MNHNY and CDR2 SVGAGI (reference sequence). Between the trimmed V and J ends, which lost 2 bases and 2 bases, there was a span of 12 bases. The CDR3: CASSYGAGVTNEKLFF. CDR3 nucleotide sequence: TGTGCCAGCAGTTACGGAGCGGGGGTGACTAATGAAAAACTGTTTTTT.

The table lists this clonotype with many counts. The chain is built from TRBV12-3 or TRBV12-4 and TRBJ2-4; a weak D match, TRBD2 (5 bases). The CDR3 runs 15 residues. The V end lost 1 base, the J end lost 7 bases, and 14 bases lay between the germline ends. The CDR3 nucleotides read TGTGCCAGCAGTTTAGAGAGGGTTCAGGTGAACATTCAGTACTTC. Residues: CASSLERVQVNIQYF.

The chain employs TRBV20-1 and TRBJ1-1; 7 nucleotides match TRBD1. V lost 6 bases to trimming and J lost 5 bases; unmatched junction nucleotides: 9. The CDR3 runs 13 residues. Germline-derived CDR1 and CDR2 are DFQATT and SNEGSKA (reference sequence). CDR3 sequence: CSAPQGGRTEAFF. CDR3 in DNA: TGCAGTGCCCCCCAGGGGGGCAGGACTGAAGCTTTCTTT.

The gene calls are TRBV19 and TRBJ2-3, with D unresolved. The germline V gene encodes CDR1 LNHDA and CDR2 SQIVND (reference sequence). The CDR3 is 17 amino acids. The V and J ends lost 2 bases and 0 bases respectively, with 15 bases between them. The CDR3, as DNA: TGTGCCAGTAGTATAAGGTCCCTGGCCTCGAGCACAGATACGCAGTATTTT. It codes for CASSIRSLASSTDTQYF. The complete variable domain, with remaining parts taken from reference TRBV19 and TRBJ2-3, reads DGGITQSPKYLFRKEGQNVTLSCEQNLNHDAMYWYRQDPGQGLRLIYYSQIVNDFQKGDIAEGYSVSREKKESFPLTVTSAQKNPTAFYLCASSIRSLASSTDTQYFGPGTRLTVL.

Only a few counts were recorded for this clonotype. The chain combines TRBV19 with TRBJ1-1; no clear D gene. Germline V lookup: CDR1 LNHDA, CDR2 SQIVND (reference sequence). V gave up 0 bases and J gave up 7 bases, with 9 bases separating them. This CDR3 has 13 residues. CDR3: CASSIESLGEAFF. The DNA for the CDR3 is TGTGCCAGTAGTATAGAGAGCCTTGGTGAAGCTTTCTTT.

This sequence joins TRBV20-1 and TRBJ2-5, with 7 positions matching TRBD2. The CDR3 contains 14 residues. V shed 5 bases, J shed 7 bases, and the junction held 13 bases outside the gene matches. From germline, CDR1 is DFQATT and CDR2 SNEGSKA (reference sequence). Here the CDR3 reads CSAPSWTSSGTQYF. DNA of the CDR3: TGCAGTGCTCCATCCTGGACTAGTTCGGGGACCCAGTACTTC.

CDR3 bases: TGTGCCAGTAGTCCACGGACTAGCGGGACCTACGAGCAGTACTTC. Protein: CASSPRTSGTYEQYF. J is TRBJ2-7 and V is TRBV19; 12 bases map to TRBD2. After removal of 5 bases from V and 2 bases from J, the junction contained 4 bases not matched to a gene. Germline values: CDR1 LNHDA, CDR2 SQIVND (reference sequence). The CDR3 is made up of 15 amino acids.

As concerns this clonotype: Sequence at one end of the junction differs from germline and may be a read error. V usage is TRBV5-1 and J usage is TRBJ2-1; D unclear. CDR1 is SGHRS and CDR2 is YFSETQ in the germline V gene. The CDR3 runs 13 residues. CDR3 sequence: CASSFSGYSEQFF. The DNA of the CDR3 is TGCGCCAGCAGCTTTTCGGGTTACAGTGAGCAGTTCTTC.

This clonotype was found many times. The rearrangement uses TRBV6-2 or TRBV6-3 and TRBJ2-3, with TRBD2 matching 12 bases. The V and J ends lost 7 bases and 8 bases, in that order; junction bases with no gene match: 13. The CDR3 loop spans 16 amino acids. Germline CDR1 reads MNHEY; CDR2 reads SVGEGT. CDR3 sequence: CASITTSGSGGITQYF. The DNA for the CDR3 is TGTGCCAGCATTACGACTAGCGGGAGTGGTGGTATTACGCAGTATTTT.

The sample holds a few counts of this clonotype. This chain joins TRBV6-5 and TRBJ1-1; D not certain. The CDR3 loop spans 13 amino acids. Germline CDR1 reads MNHEY; CDR2 reads SVGAGI. Trimming stripped 2 bases from V and 4 bases from J, with 8 bases between. The DNA for the CDR3 is TGTGCCAGCAGTTACAGGGTTGCCACTGAAGCTTTCTTT. Translation gives CASSYRVATEAFF.